This T cell receptor (beta chain) was retrieved from a study of cytomegalovirus exposure and HLA in healthy donors. It was with 60 Vbeta and 13 Jbeta primers that the PCR ran. The repertoire was sequenced with immunoSEQ multiplex PCR; TCRdb's copy has only in-frame clones and lacks some. The sample holds some 150,000 clones; about 86% are singletons and the top ten take around 5.2%. Between the trimmed V and J ends, which lost 0 bases and 7 bases, there was a span of 19 bases. The V gene's germline CDR1 is GTSNPN and CDR2 SVGIG (reference sequence). CDR3 length: 15 residues. Sequencing was done on a sample of PBMCs. The source of this sequence is a woman in her twenties or thirties in good health and CMV-seronegative. The chain uses TRBV30 and TRBJ2-7, with a tentative D call TRBD2 (5 bases). CDR3 coding DNA: TGTGCCTGGAGTGTACGGGCTACCAGCACTAGGGAGCAGTACTTC. It codes for CAWSVRATSTREQYF.